This T cell receptor (beta chain) is drawn from a study of T cell responses to AZD1222 COVID-19 vaccine. V dropped 4 bases and J dropped 2 bases, with 13 bases sitting between them. The CDR3 is 15 residues long. Germline lookup yields CDR1 SGHRS and CDR2 YFSETQ. Clones were read by immunoSEQ multiplex PCR, and TCRdb kept only the in-frame ones, dropping some. The sample contains 150,000 to 200,000 clones, 88% of which appear only once. Findings and caveats of the study: In a largely white British group with more females than males, clonal diversity was possibly underestimated. Regions 160-218 and 743-854 dominated among vaccine-associated CD4 TCRs spanning spike.

Comment on this clone: Its specificity is unknown.

This sequence was found in an adult in good health. The starting material was peripheral blood, obtained on day 0 of AZD1222 vaccination. The V call is TRBV5-1, the J call TRBJ1-5; weak D call: TRBD1 (6 bases). In DNA, the CDR3 is TGCGCCAGCAGCCCCTATGGGGGCCGCAATCAGCCCCAGCATTTT. Translating gives CASSPYGGRNQPQHF.